This entry describes one T cell receptor beta chain. V was shortened by 0 bases and J by 6 bases, with 18 bases between the two germline ends. The CDR3 is 16 residues long. CDR1 and CDR2 from the germline V gene are SGDLS and YYNGEE. Reverse transcription of roughly 0.5 to 1 ug RNA was carried out with random hexamers. TCRdb independently ran MiXCR on the immunoSEQ multiplex PCR reads; one entry per CDR3 protein. The table has around 200,000 distinct CDR3 sequences, under 97% seen once. The sample belongs to a study of CD8 T cells in Susac syndrome. Relapsing-remitting disease, either stable or active, was present in the multiple sclerosis controls, who were treatment-naive patients.

The specimen was CD4+ T cells from PBMCs. The clonotype was recovered from a human donor with multiple sclerosis. The gene calls are TRBV9 and TRBJ1-2; possibly TRBD1 for D (5 bases). The chain's CDR3 is CASSVEAVPRDDGYTF. In DNA form, the CDR3 reads TGTGCCAGCAGCGTAGAGGCAGTTCCCCGGGACGATGGCTACACCTTC. The variable domain in full, completed from reference TRBV9 and TRBJ1-2, reads DSGVTQTPKHLITATGQRVTLRCSPRSGDLSVYWYQQSLDQGLQFLIQYYNGEERAKGNILERFSAQQFPDLHSELNLSSLELGDSALYFCASSVEAVPRDDGYTFGSGTRLTVV.